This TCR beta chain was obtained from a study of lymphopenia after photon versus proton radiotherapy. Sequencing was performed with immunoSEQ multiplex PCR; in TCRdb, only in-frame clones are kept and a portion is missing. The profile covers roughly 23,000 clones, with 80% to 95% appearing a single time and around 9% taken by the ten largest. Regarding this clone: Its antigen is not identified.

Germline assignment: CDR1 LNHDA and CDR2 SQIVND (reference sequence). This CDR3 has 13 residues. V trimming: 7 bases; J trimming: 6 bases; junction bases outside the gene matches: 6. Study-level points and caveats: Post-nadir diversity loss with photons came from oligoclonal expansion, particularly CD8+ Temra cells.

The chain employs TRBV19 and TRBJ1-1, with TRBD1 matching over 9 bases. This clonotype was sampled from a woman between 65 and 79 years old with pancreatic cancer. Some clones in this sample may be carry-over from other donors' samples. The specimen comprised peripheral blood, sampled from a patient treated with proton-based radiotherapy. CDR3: CASIKTGGSEAFF. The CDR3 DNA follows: TGTGCCAGTATTAAGACAGGGGGATCTGAAGCTTTCTTT.